The rows below give T cell receptor beta chains drawn from one sample of a study of beta chain features in type 1 diabetes. The repertoire was sequenced with immunoSEQ multiplex PCR; TCRdb's copy has only in-frame clones and lacks some. The sample has around 160,000 clones, roughly 9% seen once; the top ten hold around 0.7%. The sequencing sample was made of central memory CD4+ T cells from blood. These receptors came from a woman aged 25 to 39 with type 1 diabetes. The CDR3 runs from the conserved cysteine through the conserved F or W. D genes are given only for firm matches. Only some rows state a clone size, as once, few, many or a class for expanded clones.

DNA: TGTGCCAGCAGTTTGAGTAGGACAAATGAGCAGTTCTTC; CDR3: CASSLSRTNEQFF; V: TRBV6-1; size: NA; J: TRBJ2-1; D: NA
DNA: TGTGCCAGCAGTTTATATGGACTAGCGGGAGAGGAGAGCTCCTACAATGAGCAGTTCTTC; CDR3: CASSLYGLAGEESSYNEQFF; V: TRBV28; size: few; J: TRBJ2-1; D: TRBD2
DNA: TGCAGCGCTAGGGACAGGGGAGAGAACACTGAAGCTTTCTTT; CDR3: CSARDRGENTEAFF; V: TRBV29-1; size: few; J: TRBJ1-1; D: TRBD1
DNA: TGTGCCAGCAGTGAGCACGAGGGTGAGCAGTTCTTC; CDR3: CASSEHEGEQFF; V: TRBV2; size: NA; J: TRBJ2-1; D: NA
DNA: TGTGCCAGCAGCTTAGAAAGGCAAGACCTAGGCGAGCAGTACTTC; CDR3: CASSLERQDLGEQYF; V: TRBV7-9; size: NA; J: TRBJ2-7; D: NA
DNA: TGCGCCAGCAGCACGAGGACAGGGAGGAACGAGCAGTACTTC; CDR3: CASSTRTGRNEQYF; V: TRBV5-1; size: few; J: TRBJ2-7; D: TRBD1
DNA: TGTGCCAGCAGTGAAAGGGGGCGGAACTATGGCTACACCTTC; CDR3: CASSERGRNYGYTF; V: TRBV2; size: NA; J: TRBJ1-2; D: TRBD1
DNA: TGTGCCAGCAGTTCACCGGGACAGAACTATGGCTACACCTTC; CDR3: CASSSPGQNYGYTF; V: TRBV27; size: few; J: TRBJ1-2; D: TRBD1
DNA: TGTGCCACCAGCAACTTCGACAGGGGGCTACACTTC; CDR3: CATSNFDRGLHF; V: TRBV15; size: few; J: TRBJ2-7; D: TRBD1
DNA: TGCGCCAGCAGTTTGAGCGGGCGACCGAATGAGCAGTTCTTC; CDR3: CASSLSGRPNEQFF; V: TRBV5-1; size: few; J: TRBJ2-1; D: NA
DNA: TGTGCCAGCAGCTCGGGGACAGGGGACCAAGGCTACACCTTC; CDR3: CASSSGTGDQGYTF; V: TRBV9; size: few; J: TRBJ1-2; D: TRBD1
DNA: TGCGCCAGCAAATTCTCGGGGGACGTCGGGGAGCTGTTTTTT; CDR3: CASKFSGDVGELFF; V: TRBV5-1; size: NA; J: TRBJ2-2; D: NA
DNA: TGTGCCAGCAGTCAGACCTACGAGCAGTACTTC; CDR3: CASSQTYEQYF; V: TRBV2; size: few; J: TRBJ2-7; D: NA
DNA: TGCAGCGTTGAGGGTGGGAGGTCCTACGAGCAGTACTTC; CDR3: CSVEGGRSYEQYF; V: TRBV29-1; size: many; J: TRBJ2-7; D: NA
DNA: TGTGCCAGCAGCAGACAGGGCGGCGAGACCCAGTACTTC; CDR3: CASSRQGGETQYF; V: TRBV7-3; size: NA; J: TRBJ2-5; D: TRBD1
DNA: TGTGCCAGCTCACCACCCTGGGCGAACACTGAAGCTTTCTTT; CDR3: CASSPPWANTEAFF; V: TRBV18; size: few; J: TRBJ1-1; D: NA
DNA: TGTGCCACCAGCAGAGATAACAATGAGCAGTTCTTC; CDR3: CATSRDNNEQFF; V: TRBV15; size: few; J: TRBJ2-1; D: NA
DNA: TGTGCCAGCAGCCAAGACACGGAAGAGACCCAGTACTTC; CDR3: CASSQDTEETQYF; V: TRBV4-2; size: few; J: TRBJ2-5; D: NA
DNA: TGTGCCAGCAGTTTCCGAGGGTATGGCTACACCTTC; CDR3: CASSFRGYGYTF; V: TRBV28; size: few; J: TRBJ1-2; D: NA
DNA: TGTGCCAGCAGCCGAGGGTATGGCTACACCTTC; CDR3: CASSRGYGYTF; V: TRBV9; size: NA; J: TRBJ1-2; D: NA
DNA: TGTGCCAGCAGGTCCGGGAATAGTCAGATGTTGCTGTACTTC; CDR3: CASRSGNSQMLLYF; V: TRBV7-2; size: few; J: TRBJ2-5; D: NA
DNA: TGTGCCAGCAGGGGGGCGGGAGCGGGGGGCTACGAGCAGTACTTC; CDR3: CASRGAGAGGYEQYF; V: TRBV27; size: NA; J: TRBJ2-7; D: TRBD2
DNA: TGCAGCACCAACAGGGGCCGAGAGACCCAGTACTTC; CDR3: CSTNRGRETQYF; V: TRBV29-1; size: NA; J: TRBJ2-5; D: TRBD1
DNA: TGCAGCGCGGCCGACAGGGAATACAATGAGCAGTTCTTC; CDR3: CSAADREYNEQFF; V: TRBV29-1; size: NA; J: TRBJ2-1; D: TRBD1
DNA: TGTGCCAGCAGCCCTCAGAACTCTGGAAACACCATATATTTT; CDR3: CASSPQNSGNTIYF; V: TRBV5-4; size: few; J: TRBJ1-3; D: NA
DNA: TGTGCCAGCAGCGGGAGGCCGGGGAATGAGCAGTTCTTC; CDR3: CASSGRPGNEQFF; V: TRBV5-4; size: NA; J: TRBJ2-1; D: NA
DNA: TGTGCCAGCAGCCCGGGAAGGTCGGACTCTGGGGCCAACGTCCTGACTTTC; CDR3: CASSPGRSDSGANVLTF; V: TRBV7-9; size: NA; J: TRBJ2-6; D: NA
DNA: TGTGCCAGCAGTTACCGGGGGACTAGCAGAGATGAGCAGTTCTTC; CDR3: CASSYRGTSRDEQFF; V: TRBV6-5; size: few; J: TRBJ2-1; D: TRBD2
DNA: TGTGCCAGCTCACCATTGGTAGCGGGAGAGTTCGGCATTCAGTACTTC; CDR3: CASSPLVAGEFGIQYF; V: TRBV18; size: NA; J: TRBJ2-4; D: TRBD2
DNA: TGTGCCAGCACCGGAGACAGGGGCGGCACTGAAGCTTTCTTT; CDR3: CASTGDRGGTEAFF; V: TRBV2; size: NA; J: TRBJ1-1; D: TRBD1
DNA: TGCAGTGCCCCCTGGCAAATTGAAGCTTTCTTT; CDR3: CSAPWQIEAFF; V: TRBV20-1; size: NA; J: TRBJ1-1; D: NA
DNA: TGTGCCAGTAGTATAGCGGGAGCGAACAATGAGCAGTTCTTC; CDR3: CASSIAGANNEQFF; V: TRBV19; size: few; J: TRBJ2-1; D: NA
DNA: TGTGCCAGTAGTATAAGCGAGGTCGATGAGCAGTTCTTC; CDR3: CASSISEVDEQFF; V: TRBV19; size: few; J: TRBJ2-1; D: NA
DNA: TGTGCCAGTAGTGACGGCTATGTTGGAGCCGAGCAGTACTTC; CDR3: CASSDGYVGAEQYF; V: TRBV19; size: few; J: TRBJ2-7; D: NA
DNA: TGTGCCAGCAGCCCAACTAGCGGGAGGGGCCAAGAGACCCAGTACTTC; CDR3: CASSPTSGRGQETQYF; V: TRBV7-8; size: NA; J: TRBJ2-5; D: TRBD2
DNA: TGCGCCAGCAGCCAAGATCTGGATTGGGGCACGTACACCTTC; CDR3: CASSQDLDWGTYTF; V: TRBV4-1; size: few; J: TRBJ1-2; D: NA
DNA: TGCGCCAGCACCACAGACCCTAGCGGGACCTACGAGCAGTACTTC; CDR3: CASTTDPSGTYEQYF; V: TRBV5-1; size: NA; J: TRBJ2-7; D: TRBD2
DNA: TGCGCCAGCAGCTTGGAAATGGGGGGAGAATACAATGAGCAGTTCTTC; CDR3: CASSLEMGGEYNEQFF; V: TRBV5-1; size: few; J: TRBJ2-1; D: NA
DNA: TGTGCCAGCTCACCTGGCGGGGGCCAGCCCCAGCATTTT; CDR3: CASSPGGGQPQHF; V: TRBV18; size: few; J: TRBJ1-5; D: NA
DNA: TGTGCCAGCTCACTTTCCCTGGGGGCGTTGACTGAAGCTTTCTTT; CDR3: CASSLSLGALTEAFF; V: TRBV18; size: few; J: TRBJ1-1; D: NA
DNA: TGTGCCAGCAGCCTCGGGACAGGCCTCCGCGGAGAAGCTTTCTTT; CDR3: CASSLGTGLRGEAFF; V: TRBV11-2; size: NA; J: TRBJ1-1; D: TRBD1